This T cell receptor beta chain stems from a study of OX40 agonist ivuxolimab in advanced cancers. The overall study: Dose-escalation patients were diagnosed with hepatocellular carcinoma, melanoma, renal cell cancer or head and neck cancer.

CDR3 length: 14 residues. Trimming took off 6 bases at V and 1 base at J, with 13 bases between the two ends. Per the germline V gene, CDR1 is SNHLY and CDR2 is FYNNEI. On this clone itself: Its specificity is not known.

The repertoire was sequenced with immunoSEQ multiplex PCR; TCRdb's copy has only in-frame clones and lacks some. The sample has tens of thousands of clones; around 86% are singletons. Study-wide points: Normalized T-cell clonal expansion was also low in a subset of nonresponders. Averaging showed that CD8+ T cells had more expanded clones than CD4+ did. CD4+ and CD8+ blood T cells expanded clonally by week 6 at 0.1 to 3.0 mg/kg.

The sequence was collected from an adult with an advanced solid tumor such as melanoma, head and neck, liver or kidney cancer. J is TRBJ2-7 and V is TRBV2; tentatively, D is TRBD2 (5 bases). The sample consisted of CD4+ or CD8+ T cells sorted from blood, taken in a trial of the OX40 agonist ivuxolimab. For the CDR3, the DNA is TGTGCCAGCAGCTCCTTATCGGGGTCCTACGAGCAGTACTTC. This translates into CASSSLSGSYEQYF. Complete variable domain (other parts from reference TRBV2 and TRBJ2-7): EPEVTQTPSHQVTQMGQEVILRCVPISNHLYFYWYRQILGQKVEFLVSFYNNEISEKSEIFDDQFSVERPDGSNFTLKIRSTKLEDSAMYFCASSSLSGSYEQYFGPGTRLTVT.